This TCR beta chain was recovered during a study of T cell repertoires in cytomegalovirus infection. Turning to the study itself: Evidence of both CMV infection and a matching HLA type came from public TCR beta signatures. Study-wide results and limits: Totalled public TCR beta family frequency picked out people who carried CMV plus the relevant HLA. CMV-specific TCR beta clonotypes restricted by HLA-C were the ones dominating the ex vivo response.

A single record per CDR3 protein comes from TCRdb applying MiXCR to the reads. The sample lists hundreds of thousands of distinct CDR3 sequences; 20% to 30% were seen once. Ten or more counts support this clonotype. Its antigen remains unidentified. Sequencing was carried out using CD8+ T cells from PBMCs. The receptor was derived from a human donor in good health (CMV status not recorded). Some clones in this sample may be carry-over from other donors' samples.

CDR3 bases: TGTGCCAGCAGCTACAGGGCTCCCCAAGAAATCACTGAAGCTTTCTTT. It yields the protein CASSYRAPQEITEAFF. This chain connects TRBV7-2 to TRBJ1-1; maybe TRBD1 (6 bases). V was clipped by 4 bases and J by 4 bases, with 19 bases between them. The CDR3 extends over 16 amino acids. Per germline, CDR1 SGHTA and CDR2 FQGNSA.